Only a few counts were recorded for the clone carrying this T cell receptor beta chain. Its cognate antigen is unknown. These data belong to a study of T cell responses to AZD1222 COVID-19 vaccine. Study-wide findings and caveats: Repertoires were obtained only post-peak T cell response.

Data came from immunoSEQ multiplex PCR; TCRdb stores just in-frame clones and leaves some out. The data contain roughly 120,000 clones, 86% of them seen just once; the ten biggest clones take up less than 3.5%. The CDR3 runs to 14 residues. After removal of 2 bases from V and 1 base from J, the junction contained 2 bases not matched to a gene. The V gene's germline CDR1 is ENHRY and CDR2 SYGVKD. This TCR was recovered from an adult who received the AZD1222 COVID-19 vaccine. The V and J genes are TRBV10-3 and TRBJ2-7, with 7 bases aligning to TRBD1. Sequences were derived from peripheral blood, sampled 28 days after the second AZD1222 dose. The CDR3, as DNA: TGTGCCATCAGTGAGGCACAGGGGTCCTACGAGCAGTACTTC. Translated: CAISEAQGSYEQYF.